Each of the 29 T cell receptor beta chains below was sequenced from the same sample in a study of blood T cell repertoires in COVID-19. Here immunoSEQ multiplex PCR was the method, and the copy in TCRdb shows in-frame clones only, minus some. The data hold 350,000 to 400,000 clones, with roughly 90% observed a single time. Source material: PBMCs or T cells enriched from blood (not recorded which). These TCRs come from a woman aged 30 to 39 who had recovered from COVID-19.

This chain links TRBV19 with TRBJ1-5; TRBD1 is a possible D gene (6 bases). V dropped 6 bases and J dropped 0 bases, with 12 bases sitting between them. CDR3 length: 15 amino acids. Germline V gene data show CDR1 as LNHDA and CDR2 as SQIVND (reference sequence). This CDR3 reads CASSPDRNSNQPQHF. The DNA of the CDR3 is TGTGCCAGTAGCCCCGACAGGAATAGCAATCAGCCCCAGCATTTT.

This clone was observed once. This chain uses TRBV11-2 with TRBJ2-6; 9 bases map to TRBD1. V lost 1 base, J lost 2 bases, and 6 bases stayed unmatched. The CDR3 loop spans 18 amino acids. Germline V gives CDR1 SGHAT, CDR2 FQNNGV. The CDR3 region is CASSLGTGDFTGANVLTF. Written as DNA, the CDR3 is TGTGCCAGCAGCTTAGGGACAGGGGATTTCACTGGGGCCAACGTCCTGACTTTC.

The V gene is TRBV19, the J gene TRBJ1-1; 7 nucleotides align to TRBD1. Germline trimming cut 1 base from V and 5 bases from J; bases unmatched to any gene: 4. From germline, CDR1 is LNHDA and CDR2 SQIVND (reference sequence). The CDR3 loop spans 14 amino acids. CDR3 coding DNA: TGTGCCAGTAGTATAGGAGGGGGCGGAACTGAAGCTTTCTTT. This codes for CASSIGGGGTEAFF.

The chain joins TRBV4-1 to TRBJ1-1, with 7 bases aligning to TRBD1. Germline CDR1 and CDR2: MGHRA and YSYEKL. The CDR3 extends over 16 amino acids. The V gene end was trimmed by 3 bases and the J gene end by 4 bases; junction bases not matched to a gene: 11. As DNA, the CDR3 is TGCGCCAGCAGCCATTTGACAGGGTCTGAGGGCACTGAAGCTTTCTTT. It codes for CASSHLTGSEGTEAFF.

The CDR3 region has the DNA TGTGCCAGCAGCTTATGGGCAGGGTTAGCTTACGGAAACACCATATATTTT. The encoded protein is CASSLWAGLAYGNTIYF. This chain links TRBV7-9 with TRBJ1-3; D possibly corresponds to TRBD1 (5 bases). Germline CDR1 is SEHNR and CDR2 is FQNEAQ (reference sequence). The CDR3 runs 17 residues. The germline V and J ends were trimmed by 2 bases and 4 bases, with 18 bases remaining between them.

The chain joins TRBV28 to TRBJ1-3, with TRBD1 identical over 7 bases. Germline-derived CDR1 and CDR2 are MDHEN and SYDVKM. This CDR3 is 19 amino acids long. V lost 2 bases, J lost 1 base, and 14 bases stayed unmatched. In DNA form, the CDR3 reads TGTGCCAGCAGTTTACGCCAAATAGGGACAGATAAGTCTGGAAACACCATATATTTT. Its translation is CASSLRQIGTDKSGNTIYF.

This clone was seen a few times. The sample has other DNA sequences that encode this CDR3 too. The chain joins TRBV7-9 to TRBJ2-7; D may be TRBD2 (6 bases). CDR1 SEHNR and CDR2 FQNEAQ come from the germline V gene (reference sequence). The CDR3 sequence is 17 residues long. Deletions cut 2 bases from V and 0 bases from J, with 17 bases between. The CDR3 here is CASSLFPGGKSSYEQYF. The CDR3 nucleotides are TGTGCCAGCAGCTTATTCCCCGGAGGGAAAAGCTCCTACGAGCAGTACTTC.

This chain connects TRBV9 to TRBJ2-4; D gene uncertain. Between the trimmed V and J ends, which lost 4 bases and 3 bases, there was a span of 11 bases. This CDR3 contains 14 residues. The V gene's germline CDR1 is SGDLS and CDR2 YYNGEE. The CDR3 region is CASSTRQDKNIQYF. Here the CDR3 DNA reads TGTGCCAGCAGCACCCGACAAGACAAAAACATTCAGTACTTC.

The chain employs TRBV3-1 (or the pseudogene TRBV3-2) and TRBJ1-4; D is perhaps TRBD1 (5 bases). The V and J ends lost 4 bases and 7 bases respectively, with 22 bases between them. Germline V lookup: CDR1 LGHDT, CDR2 YNNKEL (reference sequence). This CDR3 comprises 17 residues. The CDR3 is CASSPRGARFGGEKLFF. CDR3 in DNA: TGTGCCAGCAGCCCCCGCGGGGCCCGTTTCGGGGGTGAAAAACTGTTTTTT.

The CDR3 loop is CSVVGDRQYEQYF. CDR3 nucleotides: TGCAGCGTTGTAGGGGACAGGCAATACGAGCAGTACTTC. J is TRBJ2-7 and V is TRBV29-1; TRBD1 matches 8 bases. Germline V gene sequence: CDR1 SQVTM, CDR2 ANQGSEA. The CDR3 covers 13 residues. J lost 4 bases, V lost 4 bases, and 6 bases had no gene match.

The chain is built from TRBV5-1 and TRBJ1-5; tentatively, D is TRBD1 (5 bases). The CDR3 runs 13 residues. V was clipped by 2 bases and J by 6 bases, with 9 bases between them. The germline CDR1 and CDR2 sequences are SGHRS and YFSETQ. This CDR3 is CASSFGGAQPQHF. As DNA, the CDR3 is TGCGCCAGCAGCTTTGGAGGGGCTCAGCCCCAGCATTTT.

This rearrangement joins TRBV14 to TRBJ2-7, with a tentative D call TRBD2 (5 bases). Germline V CDR1 and CDR2: SGHDN, FVKESK. The CDR3 runs 18 residues. Trimming removed 3 bases from V and 1 base from J, with 22 bases in between. The CDR3 bases are TGTGCCAGCAGCCACTCCAAAACACTAGGACTGAGATCCTACGAGCAGTACTTC. Amino acid sequence: CASSHSKTLGLRSYEQYF.

V gene TRBV7-2 combines with J gene TRBJ1-2; TRBD1 might be the D (5 bases). This CDR3 has 14 residues. Germline CDR1 is SGHTA and CDR2 is FQGNSA. Between the trimmed V and J ends, which lost 2 bases and 6 bases, there was a span of 13 bases. Here the CDR3 DNA reads TGTGCCAGCAGCTTAAGGGGTTCCCCTCATGGCTACACCTTC. It codes for CASSLRGSPHGYTF.

In this sample, this clone turned up once. The chain uses TRBV7-2 and TRBJ2-3, with a tentative D call TRBD2 (5 bases). The germline gives CDR1 SGHTA, CDR2 FQGNSA. The V end was cut by 6 bases, the J end by 6 bases, with 13 bases between. CDR3 length: 13 residues. DNA for the CDR3: TGTGCCAGCAGTCTAAGAGGGTTCGATACGCAGTATTTT. It specifies CASSLRGFDTQYF. The full variable domain, its missing parts supplied by reference TRBV7-2 and TRBJ2-3, is GAGVSQSPSNKVTEKGKDVELRCDPISGHTALYWYRQSLGQGLEFLIYFQGNSAPDKSGLPSDRFSAERTGGSVSTLTIQRTQQEDSAVYLCASSLRGFDTQYFGPGTRLTVL.

The J gene is TRBJ1-5, the V gene TRBV4-1; possible D gene TRBD1, 6 bases. Germline loops: CDR1 MGHRA, CDR2 YSYEKL. Trimming took off 6 bases at V and 1 base at J, with 16 bases between the two ends. The CDR3 extends over 16 amino acids. CDR3 DNA: TGCGCCAGCAGTTACCAAGGGGGAAAAAGCAATCAGCCCCAGCATTTT. Its protein is CASSYQGGKSNQPQHF.

This clone was observed a handful of times. The chain uses TRBV6-2 or TRBV6-3 and TRBJ2-1; no firm D call. Germline lookup yields CDR1 MNHEY and CDR2 SVGEGT. V gave up 3 bases and J gave up 1 base, with 10 bases separating them. This CDR3 is 15 amino acids long. CDR3 protein: CASSYLAESYNEQFF. CDR3 nucleotides: TGTGCCAGCAGTTATTTAGCCGAGTCCTACAATGAGCAGTTCTTC.

The chain couples TRBV7-3 to TRBJ2-3; 7 bases line up with TRBD1. The CDR3 is made up of 17 amino acids. After removal of 0 bases from V and 4 bases from J, the junction contained 10 bases not matched to a gene. The germline CDR1 and CDR2 sequences are SGHTA and FQGTGA. The CDR3 DNA reads as TGTGCCAGCAGCTTAACGTATACAGGGGCTATCCCAGATACGCAGTATTTT. It translates to CASSLTYTGAIPDTQYF.

The rearrangement joins TRBV30 to TRBJ2-3; TRBD2 agrees at 12 bases. CDR1 GTSNPN and CDR2 SVGIG come from the germline V gene (reference sequence). Losses at the gene ends were 1 base for V and 2 bases for J; bases not matched to a gene: 10. This CDR3 comprises 18 residues. In nucleotides, the CDR3 is TGTGCCTGGAGTGGACTAGCGGGAGCCGTAGATTACACAGATACGCAGTATTTT. Translation gives CAWSGLAGAVDYTDTQYF.

The genes are TRBV18 and TRBJ2-7; 8 bases are shared with TRBD1. Germline V gene lookup returns CDR1 KGHSH and CDR2 LQKENI. The ends lost 3 bases at V and 0 bases at J; junction bases unmatched: 10. The CDR3 has 17 amino acids. DNA for the CDR3: TGTGCCAGCTCACCCGTGGCGGCAGGGGGCATCTCCTACGAGCAGTACTTC. Protein product: CASSPVAAGGISYEQYF.

This clone was counted once. The chain has TRBV12-5 and TRBJ2-7; TRBD1 agrees at 9 bases. The length of the CDR3 is 15 residues. J lost 3 bases, V lost 3 bases, and 6 bases had no gene match. In germline, CDR1 is LGHNT, CDR2 FRNRAP. The CDR3 loop reads CASGFNRDRDYEQYF. The CDR3 coding sequence is TGTGCTAGTGGTTTCAACCGGGACAGGGACTACGAGCAGTACTTC. Complete variable domain (other parts from reference TRBV12-5 and TRBJ2-7): DARVTQTPRHKVTEMGQEVTMRCQPILGHNTVFWYRQTMMQGLELLAYFRNRAPLDDSGMPKDRFSAEMPDATLATLKIQPSEPRDSAVYFCASGFNRDRDYEQYFGPGTRLTVT.

The V call is TRBV14, the J call TRBJ1-4; 7 bases map to TRBD1. V shed 2 bases and J 8 bases; nucleotides not matched to a gene: 5. Germline V gene data show CDR1 as SGHDN and CDR2 as FVKESK. The CDR3 consists of 14 residues. This chain's CDR3 is CASSQNRGGEKLFF. The CDR3, as DNA: TGTGCCAGCAGCCAAAACAGGGGCGGGGAAAAACTGTTTTTT.

The count of this clone is one. The chain uses TRBV11-2 and TRBJ2-6, with a possible D match to TRBD1 (6 bases). This CDR3 comprises 17 residues. Per germline, CDR1 SGHAT and CDR2 FQNNGV. V was cut by 6 bases and J by 4 bases, with 19 bases left in between. CDR3 nucleotide sequence: TGTGCCAGCAGTTATAGACAGGCCCCATTAGGGGCCAACGTCCTGACTTTC. It yields the protein CASSYRQAPLGANVLTF.

In this sample, this clone turned up a few times. Within the sample, other DNA sequences also encode this same CDR3. This sequence joins TRBV18 and TRBJ1-5; maybe TRBD1 (5 bases). V shed 2 bases and J shed 7 bases, with 9 bases lying between them. In germline, CDR1 is KGHSH, CDR2 LQKENI. The CDR3 sequence is 13 residues long. CDR3: CASSPGGGQPQHF. The DNA for the CDR3 is TGTGCCAGCTCACCAGGGGGAGGACAGCCCCAGCATTTT. The variable domain in full, with the rest retrieved from reference TRBV18 and TRBJ1-5, is NAGVMQNPRHLVRRRGQEARLRCSPMKGHSHVYWYRQLPEEGLKFMVYLQKENIIDESGMPKERFSAEFPKEGPSILRIQQVVRGDSAAYFCASSPGGGQPQHFGDGTRLSIL.

This chain links TRBV29-1 with TRBJ1-1; 8 bases match TRBD1. The J segment lost 4 bases and the V segment lost 6 bases, leaving 7 bases of the junction unmatched. CDR1 and CDR2 (germline): SQVTM, ANQGSEA. The CDR3 sequence is 13 residues long. The CDR3: CSVKDRAGTEAFF. CDR3 sequence (DNA): TGCAGCGTCAAGGACAGGGCGGGCACTGAAGCTTTCTTT.

V usage is TRBV5-1 and J usage is TRBJ1-6; the match to TRBD1 covers 9 bases. The CDR3 is 15 residues long. Germline CDR1 SGHRS, CDR2 YFSETQ. Unmatched junction bases numbered 6, after V lost 4 bases and J lost 7 bases. CDR3 in DNA: TGCGCCAGCAGCGGGCCCGGGACAGGGAATTCACCCCTCCACTTT. This codes for CASSGPGTGNSPLHF. The full variable domain, its missing parts supplied by reference TRBV5-1 and TRBJ1-6, is KAGVTQTPRYLIKTRGQQVTLSCSPISGHRSVSWYQQTPGQGLQFLFEYFSETQRNKGNFPGRFSGRQFSNSRSEMNVSTLELGDSALYLCASSGPGTGNSPLHFGNGTRLTVT.

This clone was counted between two and nine times. The rearrangement joins TRBV6-4 to TRBJ1-4, with D perhaps TRBD1 (5 bases). This CDR3 spans 16 amino acids. V shed 2 bases and J shed 7 bases, with 17 bases lying between them. Germline lookup yields CDR1 MRHNA and CDR2 SNTAGT. The CDR3 loop reads CASSDRLRGSREKLFF. In DNA, the CDR3 is TGTGCCAGCAGTGACCGCCTGCGGGGGAGTCGTGAAAAACTGTTTTTT.

The chain has TRBV6-1 and TRBJ2-7; 11 nucleotides align to TRBD1. The CDR3 loop spans 15 amino acids. Germline CDR1 is MNHNS and CDR2 is SASEGT. V lost 3 bases and J lost 2; bases outside the gene matches: 3. Written as DNA, the CDR3 is TGTGCCAGCAGTGATCCGGGACAGGGGGCCTACGAGCAGTACTTC. Its protein product is CASSDPGQGAYEQYF.

The chain is built from TRBV28 and TRBJ2-2; 11 bases agree with TRBD2. The CDR3 loop spans 18 amino acids. Germline lookup yields CDR1 MDHEN and CDR2 SYDVKM. The trim removed 2 bases at V and 3 bases at J, leaving 8 bases unmatched. In DNA, the CDR3 is TGTGCCAGCAGTTTAGGACTAGCGGGTAGGCGAGACACCGGGGAGCTGTTTTTT. This sequence encodes CASSLGLAGRRDTGELFF.

CDR3 sequence: CAWDPGTGSTEQFF. The CDR3 bases are TGTGCCTGGGACCCCGGGACAGGGTCCACTGAGCAGTTCTTC. J is TRBJ2-1 and V is TRBV30; the match to TRBD1 covers 9 bases. The germline gives CDR1 GTSNPN, CDR2 SVGIG (reference sequence). With V trimmed by 5 bases and J by 9 bases, 11 bases remained unmatched. The CDR3 totals 14 residues.